This T cell receptor beta chain was sequenced in a study of T cell changes during pregnancy in multiple sclerosis. The method was immunoSEQ multiplex PCR; TCRdb's version includes in-frame clones alone and lacks a portion of them. The sample contains tens of thousands of clones, 88% of which appear only once. This receptor was identified in a female donor with multiple sclerosis, enrolled in a pregnancy study. The sequenced sample was peripheral blood, obtained in the first trimester of pregnancy.

CDR3 protein: CASSPIYRTGIPQETQYF. In nucleotides, the CDR3 is TGTGCCAGCAGTCCGATTTACCGGACAGGGATCCCACAAGAGACCCAGTACTTC. The rearrangement links TRBV27 to TRBJ2-5; 8 positions agree with TRBD1. Germline CDR1 reads MNHEY; CDR2 reads SMNVEV (reference sequence). CDR3 length: 18 amino acids. V trimming: 5 bases; J trimming: 2 bases; junction bases outside the gene matches: 16.